This record covers a single T cell receptor (beta chain). These data belong to a study of OX40 agonist ivuxolimab in advanced cancers. Data came from immunoSEQ multiplex PCR; TCRdb stores just in-frame clones and leaves some out. This sample has about 38,000 clones; 89% occur once, and the top ten carry around 41%. Trimming cost V 5 bases and J 3 bases; bases outside gene matches: 6. Germline V gene sequence: CDR1 SGHTA, CDR2 FQGTGA. This CDR3 has 15 residues. Sequenced material: CD4+ or CD8+ T cells sorted from blood, taken in a trial of the OX40 agonist ivuxolimab. The receptor was isolated from an adult with an advanced solid tumor such as melanoma, head and neck, liver or kidney cancer. The chain employs TRBV7-3 and TRBJ2-7, with 11 bases fitting TRBD2. The CDR3 region has the DNA TGTGCCAGCAGCCTTAGCGGGGGGGCTGGCTACGAGCAGTACTTC. Translation: CASSLSGGAGYEQYF.